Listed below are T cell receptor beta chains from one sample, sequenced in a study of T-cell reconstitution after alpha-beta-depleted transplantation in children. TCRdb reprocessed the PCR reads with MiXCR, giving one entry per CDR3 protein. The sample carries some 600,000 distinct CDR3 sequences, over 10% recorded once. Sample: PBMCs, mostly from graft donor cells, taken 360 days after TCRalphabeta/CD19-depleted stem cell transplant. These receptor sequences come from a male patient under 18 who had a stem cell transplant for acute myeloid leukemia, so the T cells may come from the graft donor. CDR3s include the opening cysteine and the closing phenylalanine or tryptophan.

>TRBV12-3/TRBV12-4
CASTLGLAFYNEQFF
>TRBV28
CASSLGGPGVKETQYF
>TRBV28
CASSHNSLGLSYEQYF
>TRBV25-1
CASRKGGAPIVNHEQFF
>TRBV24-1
CATSDPIAGGVDTQYF
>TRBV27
CASSSLVQIYHNEQFF
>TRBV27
CASSFRVVGTGELFF
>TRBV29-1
CSVRGVYEQYF
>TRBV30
CAWSTSISGQPQHF
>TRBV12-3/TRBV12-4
CASSLGTPKRAFF
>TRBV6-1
CASRPTGLANNEQFF
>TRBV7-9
CASSHSGDTGELFF
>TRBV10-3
CATRQGLSPYEQYF
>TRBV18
CASSPGGTGVSYEQYF
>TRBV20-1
CSAPRTVLNTEAFF
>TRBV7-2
CASSFMTGSNEQYF
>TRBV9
CASSVVSGSLSYNEQFF
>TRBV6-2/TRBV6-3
CASSYGGPQGGETQYF
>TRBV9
CASSPRQGGWAFF
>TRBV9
CASSGRTSGSYEQYF
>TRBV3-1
CASSQPLCREGCSSYNEQFF
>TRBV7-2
CASSLLYTQYF
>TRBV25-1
CASSERGLAKNIQYF
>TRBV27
CASSLPPGQQRDTIYF
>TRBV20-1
CSARPVGYQETQYF
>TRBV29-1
CSVEGLAGGPFPVGYNEQFF
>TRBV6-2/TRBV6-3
CASSYVRTGAKNIQYF
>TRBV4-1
CASSQDSFFGNSPLHF
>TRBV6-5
CASSYPTSAPAGELFF
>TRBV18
CASSPPTGRSGDTQYF